This is a list of T cell receptor beta chains from one sample in a study of CD8+CD57+ T cells in acquired aplastic anemia. One entry per CDR3 protein, called by TCRdb with MiXCR from the reads. The sample carries about 210,000 distinct CDR3 sequences, roughly 33% recorded once. The sequenced material came from sorted CD4+, CD8+, or CD8+CD57+ T cells (not recorded which) from PBMCs. All receptors derive from a human donor in good health, serving as a control. The CDR3 runs from the conserved cysteine through the conserved F or W. A D gene is named only where the DNA matches it firmly. Rows give clone size only sometimes, using once, few, many, or a class for an expanded clone.

v_call	clone_size	j_call	d_call	cdr3_aa	cdr3_nt
TRBV27	once	TRBJ2-5	TRBD2	CASSRFGSGSAETQYF	TGTGCCAGCAGTCGGTTTGGAAGCGGGAGCGCGGAGACCCAGTACTTC
TRBV12-3/TRBV12-4	many	TRBJ1-1	.	CASSDRDGPLNTEAFF	TGTGCCAGCAGTGACCGGGACGGACCCCTGAACACTGAAGCTTTCTTT
TRBV19	.	TRBJ1-1	.	CASSIGVSGTEAFF	TGTGCCAGTAGTATAGGGGTTTCGGGCACTGAAGCTTTCTTT
TRBV12-5	.	TRBJ1-2	.	CASGLVPVERAQSFYGYTF	TGTGCTAGTGGTTTGGTACCCGTGGAGCGGGCCCAGTCCTTCTATGGCTACACCTTC
TRBV19	.	TRBJ2-7	.	CASSIRGYEQYF	TGTGCCAGTAGTATCAGGGGCTACGAGCAGTACTTC
TRBV27	few	TRBJ1-1	.	CASTQKRLNTEAFF	TGTGCCAGCACCCAAAAAAGACTTAACACTGAAGCTTTCTTT
TRBV2	.	TRBJ1-5	.	CASRTANQPQHF	TGTGCCAGCAGAACGGCGAATCAGCCCCAGCATTTT
TRBV28	.	TRBJ1-4	.	CASSFPGTVKLFF	TGTGCCAGCAGTTTCCCCGGGACGGTAAAACTGTTTTTT
TRBV7-9	.	TRBJ2-5	.	CASSLGPRETQYF	TGTGCCAGCAGCTTAGGGCCCAGAGAGACCCAGTACTTC
TRBV5-1	many	TRBJ2-7	.	CASSLTIDSSYEQYF	TGCGCCAGCAGCTTAACTATTGACAGTTCCTACGAGCAGTACTTC
TRBV30	.	TRBJ1-2	.	CAWSVSSNYGYTF	TGTGCCTGGAGTGTCTCCAGCAACTATGGCTACACCTTC
TRBV4-1	many	TRBJ1-6	.	CASRQVVHRESPLHF	TGCGCCAGCAGACAAGTTGTTCACAGGGAGTCACCCCTCCACTTT
TRBV6-1	few	TRBJ2-3	.	CASSVSVEGGADTQYF	TGTGCCAGCAGTGTATCAGTGGAGGGAGGAGCAGATACGCAGTATTTT
TRBV7-9	.	TRBJ1-5	TRBD1	CTSSLGTGGQPQHF	TGTACCAGCAGCTTGGGGACAGGGGGGCAGCCCCAGCATTTT
TRBV5-8	few	TRBJ2-7	TRBD2	CASSEGGLAYEQYF	TGTGCCAGCAGCGAGGGAGGACTAGCCTACGAGCAGTACTTC
TRBV10-3	once	TRBJ1-1	TRBD1	CATRGQEGNTEAFF	TGTGCCACCAGGGGACAGGAAGGGAACACTGAAGCTTTCTTT
TRBV7-2	.	TRBJ2-1	.	CASSIGHVDEQFF	TGCGCCAGCAGCATCGGACACGTCGATGAGCAGTTCTTC